Here is one T cell receptor (beta chain) with its context. Its antigen is still unknown. Qualities for individual bases were not recorded, and no much larger clone is one base off. In total, 600 or so healthy bone marrow donors made up the cohort. Cohort members were all nominally healthy when sampled, although unrecorded immune exposures were likely present. The donor was CMV seronegative and was included in the group of under 450 seronegative cohort members. Every donor gave a peripheral blood sample, and the peripheral blood mononuclear cells from that sample were used for TCR beta sequencing. Genomic DNA extraction from the blood cell samples was performed with the Qiagen DNeasy Blood Extraction Kit. Receptors were amplified or captured by the immunoSEQ multiplex PCR assay. A mixture of 60 forward primers for TCR Vbeta segments and 13 reverse primers for TCR Jbeta segments was used in the multiplex PCR. The CDR3 region of rearranged TCR beta genes was amplified from genomic DNA by a multiplex PCR assay. The Illumina HiSeq System was used to sequence the amplified TCR beta libraries as 87-base-pair reads. Concerning the study's data processing: In a later analysis, tens of millions of unique TCR beta chains were counted across the approximately 620 repertoires, and around 10 million of these chains were shared by at least two donors. Raw reads were error-corrected and collapsed into unique sequences by a nearest-neighbor algorithm in which closely related sequences were merged to remove PCR and sequencing errors. CDR3 sequences were aligned to IMGT reference sequences to assign V, D and J gene segments. For a sequence to be retained, a match of at least six nucleotides to both a V gene segment and a J gene segment was required. Rearrangements were called productive when the CDR3 lacked stop codons and stayed in frame with V and J; all others were non-productive. CDR3 was defined according to IMGT convention as the region running from the second conserved V-encoded cysteine to the conserved J-encoded phenylalanine. Sequences without an unambiguous match to a single V gene segment were excluded from the earlier analysis of about 630 of the donors. An earlier analysis of a few hundred of the donors classified V segments as functional when productive rearrangements were above 56.7% and as segregating when the standard deviation between donors was above 5%. A statistical classification framework was built to diagnose cytomegalovirus status from the catalog of TCR beta chain sequences. In a later analysis, TCR nucleotide sequences were compared against IMGT/GENE-DB human TR gene sequences so that V and J genes could be assigned. The TCRdist pipeline was used in a later analysis to assign CDR3 sequences and most-parsimonious VDJ recombination scenarios. In a later analysis, each TCR beta chain was defined by its CDR3 amino acid sequence together with its V-gene family, and reads without a unique V-gene family were excluded. In a later analysis, some 600 highly shared, low-generation-probability nucleotide sequences were removed to address suspected cross-contamination and a sequencing artifact. In a later analysis, a clonal expansion index was calculated for each public chain from normalized within-repertoire ranks of inferred template counts. In a later analysis, generation probabilities were computed with a VDJ recombination model fitted to out-of-frame rearrangements, and the resulting probabilities were checked against IGoR. A later analysis scored TCR-TCR, TCR-HLA and TCR-CMV co-occurrence with hypergeometric tests, applying a repertoire-size bias correction to TCR pairs. In a later analysis, false discovery rates were estimated by permuting HLA or CMV assignments 20 times. In a later analysis, co-occurring TCRs were grouped using DBSCAN, and TCRdist sequence similarity was added for clustering within HLA-allele-positive subsets. For co-occurrence clustering, repertoires with fewer than 30,000 or more than 120,000 public chains were excluded, along with five repertoires with anomalous nucleotide sharing. The table was pulled from immuneACCESS by TCRdb, which kept in-frame rearrangements only. Such tables lose some clones; where checked, under half of the loss comes from unresolved V genes, and the rest has no known cause. The DNA gave D and trimming, while V, J and clone size come from that table. This sample lists under 200,000 clones; 84% were detected once. 0.35% to 0.45% of the sample lies in the top ten.

The record originates from a study of cytomegalovirus exposure and HLA in healthy donors (dated by TCRdb to about 2017). About the study as a whole: An earlier analysis of approximately 590 of the donors reported more than 250 Gb of sequence data and around 110 million unique TCR beta sequences from about 179 million T cells. Donor age, sex, ethnicity and CMV serostatus were collected together with the repertoire data. Because of strong linkage in the cohort, roughly five DR-DQ haplotypes were treated as single units for association and clustering. All discovery cohort repertoires had been generated on a single sequencing platform. In a later genetic analysis, genome-wide SNP genotypes for about three fifths of the roughly 670 donors were used, and that subset was treated as a discovery cohort. To decide whether each TCR beta V gene segment behaved as functional or pseudogenic, an earlier analysis of some 540 of the donors relied on high-throughput TCR beta sequencing. Typing coverage differed by locus: A, B, C, DRB1 and DQB1 were typed in roughly 629-630 donors, DQA1 in about 500, DPA1 in around 600, and DPB1 in roughly 450. The aim of the study was to test whether cataloging public T cell receptors could identify signatures of past pathogen exposure. Rather than using new phenotypic data, the later analysis identified candidate immune exposures from TCR beta sequences and from how often those sequences occurred across donors. Besides the first cohort of 550 to 750 subjects, a separate validation cohort made up of roughly 130 different subjects was used. To predict cytomegalovirus infection status, the study combined high-throughput TCR immunosequencing, statistical association of individual TCRs with disease status, and machine learning. The genetic ancestry cluster associated with self-reported Caucasian donors included about 81% of the roughly 400 genotyped donors. To study patterns of TCR occurrence, a later analysis re-analyzed previously published TCR beta repertoires from 500 to 850 donors and added high-resolution HLA genotyping. Among almost 400 genotyped donors of the cohort, an average of roughly 240,000 unique TCR beta nucleotide sequences were sequenced per donor, about a sixth of them non-productive. Using immunosequencing, the study profiled T cell repertoires from 666 subjects and related those repertoires to cytomegalovirus serostatus. HLA typing covered class I and class II loci at four-digit resolution. Roughly 300 gigabases of sequencing data and 70 million to 100 million unique TCR sequences were included in an early release covering roughly 600 HLA-typed donors.

The paper's findings and limits, for the study overall: Most TCR sequences were observed very rarely across donors, whereas some public TCRs were present in many individuals. Compared with equally common non-associated chains, HLA-associated TCR beta chains in a later analysis were more clonally expanded and had lower generation probabilities. In both the original and validation cohorts, the classifier was reported to diagnose cytomegalovirus status with high specificity and sensitivity. When HLA alleles, especially DR and DQ, strongly co-occurred, TCR associations were difficult to assign to individual alleles. Most CMV-associated TCR beta chains appeared to be HLA-restricted in a later analysis, and the HLA associations seemed to be driven largely by CMV exposure. A few of the identified cytomegalovirus-associated TCR beta chains were confirmed in vitro to be specific for cytomegalovirus antigens. Broadly in line with IMGT annotations, most TCR beta V segments showed up in productive rearrangements about 90% or about 30% of the time in an earlier analysis of 587 of the donors. A cluster of highly shared sequence variants was judged likely to be a technical artifact of the sequencing pipeline. A later genetic analysis reported fewer N-insertions in productive TCRs among donors in an Asian-associated ancestry cluster than the roughly 650-donor mean. A later analysis found that TCR association rates varied across HLA loci, with DRB1 alleles showing the most associated TCRs and HLA-C alleles the fewest. A later analysis associated approximately 17,000 TCR beta sequences with specific HLA alleles at a false discovery rate of 0.05. Only TCR beta chains were sequenced in this cohort, and the absence of alpha or paired-chain data limited detectable features. In the study, roughly 160 TCR beta chains were listed as associated with cytomegalovirus. Correlated functional status among segregating V segments might be attributable to linkage disequilibrium, but an unknown experimental factor could not be ruled out. Because counts were too low, seventeen rarely observed V segments, including chromosome 9 orphons, were excluded from the earlier analysis of some 540 of the donors. The authors suggested that the approach could potentially be extended to other disease states and immunological phenotypes. For the cohort, immune exposure information was limited to CMV serostatus. V-gene and J-gene trimming of TCR beta chains was associated with a missense DCLRE1C variant in a later genetic analysis, and the association was replicated in an independent cohort. The presence/absence analyses assumed that sequencing depth was roughly uniform across donors, and that assumption may not be true. A further reported finding was that TCR beta sequences accurately predicted the HLA-A and HLA-B alleles for most subjects in the first cohort. Because HLA typing was unavailable for some donors at each locus, only the typed subset was used in association tests. Several of the top co-occurrence clusters appeared to be linked to parvovirus B19, influenza, CMV and Epstein-Barr virus, according to a later analysis.

This clonotype was sampled from a boy aged 2 to 10 in good health and CMV-seronegative. Sequencing was done on a sample of PBMCs.

The bases read TGTGCCAGTAGCCTTCTGGGGACTAGCGCAACCTACGAGCAGTACTTC. This translates into CASSLLGTSATYEQYF. The chain couples TRBV19 to TRBJ2-7, with 10 junctional bases fitting TRBD2. There are 16 amino acids in the CDR3, from cysteine to phenylalanine inclusive. This entry keeps only the CDR3 DNA: 48 bases, framed from base 1. Based on the germline V gene (reference sequence), the CDR1 and CDR2 sequences are LNHDA and SQIVND. V lost 6 bases and J lost 2 bases, and the count of bases not matched to a germline gene is 10.